This is a list of T cell receptor beta chains from one sample in a study of shared clonotypes between healthy human individuals. The assay was immunoSEQ multiplex PCR, and TCRdb's table has in-frame clones only and misses some. The profile shows some 2,400,000 clones, approximately 94% of them singletons. The specimen was naive CD4+ T cells sorted from blood. These receptors all stem from a young man in good health. Both conserved end residues are part of each CDR3. Each record gives: J gene, V gene, D gene, clone size, CDR3 DNA, CDR3 protein. D genes are given only for firm matches. Clone size is not always given. Where it is, it says once, few, many or a class for expanded clones.

>TRBJ2-3|TRBV4-2|NA|NA
TGTGCCAGCAGCCAAGGTGCTAGCCCAGATACGCAGTATTTT
CASSQGASPDTQYF
>TRBJ2-1|TRBV10-2|NA|NA
TGCGCCAGCACCGTTGGCCCCCAAAGCGGAAGAAGAAACAATGAGCAGTTCTTC
CASTVGPQSGRRNNEQFF
>TRBJ2-7|TRBV7-2|NA|NA
TGTGCCAGCAGCCCTGGCGCTGATCTAGCGTCCTACGAGCAGTACTTC
CASSPGADLASYEQYF
>TRBJ2-7|TRBV2|NA|NA
TGTGCCAGCAGCGCCTGGGGGGGCCCGCCTGCCGAGCAGTACTTC
CASSAWGGPPAEQYF
>TRBJ1-1|TRBV29-1|TRBD1|NA
TGCAGCGTTGCATGGACAGGGATACCTGAAGCTTTCTTT
CSVAWTGIPEAFF
>TRBJ2-4|TRBV7-2|NA|NA
TGTGCCAGCAGCTCAACTCGACAGGACGGGATTCAGTACTTC
CASSSTRQDGIQYF
>TRBJ1-3|TRBV30|NA|NA
TGTGCCTGGAAACAGGGATCGGGAAACACCATATATTTT
CAWKQGSGNTIYF
>TRBJ2-7|TRBV4-1|NA|NA
TGCGCCAGCAGCCAGCCTGGAGAGGGTTCCTACGAGCAGTACTTC
CASSQPGEGSYEQYF
>TRBJ2-1|TRBV19|NA|once
TGTGCCAGTATCCTCCCTATTGAGCAGTTCTTC
CASILPIEQFF
>TRBJ2-7|TRBV9|TRBD2|NA
TGTGCCAGCAGCGTAGGGGGCGGGAGGACCAACGAGCAGTACTTC
CASSVGGGRTNEQYF
>TRBJ1-5|TRBV10-1|TRBD1|NA
TGCGCCAGCAGTGAGGAAAAAGGGGGCGTCAATCAGCCCCAGCATTTT
CASSEEKGGVNQPQHF
>TRBJ1-2|TRBV5-1|TRBD1|NA
TGCGCCAGCAGCTCCCGGGACAGGGGTAACTATGGCTACACCTTC
CASSSRDRGNYGYTF
>TRBJ1-5|TRBV28|TRBD1|NA
TGTGCCAGCAGTAACTTCAGGGGGTCTCAGCCCCAGCATTTT
CASSNFRGSQPQHF
>TRBJ1-1|TRBV6-1|NA|NA
TGTGCCAGCAAGGTGGGGCTTGTCACTGAAGCTTTCTTT
CASKVGLVTEAFF
>TRBJ1-1|TRBV7-9|NA|NA
TGTGCCAGCAGCTCAGAGGCGACAGCGAGCCTTAACACTGAAGCTTTCTTT
CASSSEATASLNTEAFF
>TRBJ1-1|TRBV19|NA|NA
TGTGCCAGTACACCTCGGGGGGCTCACAGGGAAGCTTTCTTT
CASTPRGAHREAFF
>TRBJ2-7|TRBV4-3|TRBD1|NA
TGCGCCAGCAGCCGGGACAGGGGAATTTACGAGCAGTACTTC
CASSRDRGIYEQYF
>TRBJ2-6|TRBV6-5|NA|NA
TGTGCCACTGCTAGGCACCCTGGGGCCAACGTCCTGACTTTC
CATARHPGANVLTF